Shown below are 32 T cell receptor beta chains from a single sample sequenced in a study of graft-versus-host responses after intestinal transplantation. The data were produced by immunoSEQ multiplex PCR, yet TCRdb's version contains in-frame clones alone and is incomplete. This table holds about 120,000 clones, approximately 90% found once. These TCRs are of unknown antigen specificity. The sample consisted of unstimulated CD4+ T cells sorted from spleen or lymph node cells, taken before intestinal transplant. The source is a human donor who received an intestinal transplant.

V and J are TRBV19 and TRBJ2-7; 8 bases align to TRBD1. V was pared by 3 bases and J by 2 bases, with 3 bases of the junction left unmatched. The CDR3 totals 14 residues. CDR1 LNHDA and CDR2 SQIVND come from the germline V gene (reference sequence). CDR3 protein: CASSIGGQAYEQYF. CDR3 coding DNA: TGTGCCAGTAGTATTGGGGGACAGGCCTACGAGCAGTACTTC.

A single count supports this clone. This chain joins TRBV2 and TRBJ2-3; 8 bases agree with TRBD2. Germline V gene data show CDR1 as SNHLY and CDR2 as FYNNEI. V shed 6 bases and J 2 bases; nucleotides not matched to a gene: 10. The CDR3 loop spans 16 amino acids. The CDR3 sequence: CASSRGGPPNTDTQYF. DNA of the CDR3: TGTGCCAGCAGCCGCGGGGGGCCACCTAACACAGATACGCAGTATTTT.

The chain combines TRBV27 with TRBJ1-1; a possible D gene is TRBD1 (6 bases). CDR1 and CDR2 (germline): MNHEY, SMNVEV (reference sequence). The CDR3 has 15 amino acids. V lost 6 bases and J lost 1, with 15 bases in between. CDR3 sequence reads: CASRGAGGRNTEAFF. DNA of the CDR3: TGTGCCAGCAGGGGGGCGGGCGGCCGGAACACTGAAGCTTTCTTT.

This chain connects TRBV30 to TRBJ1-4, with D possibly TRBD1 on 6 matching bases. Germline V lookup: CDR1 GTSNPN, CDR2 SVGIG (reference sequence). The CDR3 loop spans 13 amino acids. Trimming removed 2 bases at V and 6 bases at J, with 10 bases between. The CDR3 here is CAWSKRTDEKLFF. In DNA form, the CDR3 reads TGTGCCTGGAGTAAGAGGACAGATGAAAAACTGTTTTTT. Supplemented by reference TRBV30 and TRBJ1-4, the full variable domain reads SQTIHQWPATLVQPVGSPLSLECTVEGTSNPNLYWYRQAAGRGLQLLFYSVGIGQISSEVPQNLSASRPQDRQFILSSKKLLLSDSGFYLCAWSKRTDEKLFFGSGTQLSVL.

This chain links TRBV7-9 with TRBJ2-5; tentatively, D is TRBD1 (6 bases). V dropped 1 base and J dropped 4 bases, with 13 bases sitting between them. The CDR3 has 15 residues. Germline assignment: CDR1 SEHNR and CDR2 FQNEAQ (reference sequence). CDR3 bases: TGTGCCAGCAGCTTAGGTAGGGGGAAGAGAGAGACCCAGTACTTC. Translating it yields CASSLGRGKRETQYF.

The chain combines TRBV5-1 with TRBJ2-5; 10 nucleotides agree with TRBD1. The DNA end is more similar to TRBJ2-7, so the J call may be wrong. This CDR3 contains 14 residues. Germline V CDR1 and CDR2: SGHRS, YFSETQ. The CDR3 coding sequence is TGCGCCTGCTCTAGGACAGGGGGTACCTACGAGCAGTACTTC. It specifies CACSRTGGTYEQYF.

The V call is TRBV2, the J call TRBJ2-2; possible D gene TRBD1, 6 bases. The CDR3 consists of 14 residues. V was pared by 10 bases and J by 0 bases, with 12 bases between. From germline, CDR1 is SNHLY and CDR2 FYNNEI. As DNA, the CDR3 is TGTGCCACTTCACAGGGTCCGAACACCGGGGAGCTGTTTTTT. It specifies CATSQGPNTGELFF.

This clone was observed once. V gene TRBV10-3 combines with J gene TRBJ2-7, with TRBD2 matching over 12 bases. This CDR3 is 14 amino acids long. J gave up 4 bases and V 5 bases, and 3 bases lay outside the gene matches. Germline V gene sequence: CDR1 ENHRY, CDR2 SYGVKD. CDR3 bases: TGTGCCATCAGTTTACTAGCGGGAGGTTACGAGCAGTACTTC. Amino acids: CAISLLAGGYEQYF.

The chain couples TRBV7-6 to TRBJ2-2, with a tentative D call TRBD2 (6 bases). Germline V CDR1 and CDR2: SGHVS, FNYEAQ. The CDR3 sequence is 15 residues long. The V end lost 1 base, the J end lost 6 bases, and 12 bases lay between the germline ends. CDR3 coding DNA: TGTGCCAGCAGCTTAGTCGGAGGGATCGCCGGGGAGCTGTTTTTT. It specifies CASSLVGGIAGELFF.

For the CDR3, the DNA is TGTGCCAGTAGTATTGGGGGCGCGGGTAAAGAGACCCAGTACTTC. Amino acids: CASSIGGAGKETQYF. The chain is built from TRBV19 and TRBJ2-5, with D possibly matching TRBD1 (6 bases). V was pared by 3 bases and J by 3 bases, with 14 bases between. Germline V CDR1 and CDR2: LNHDA, SQIVND (reference sequence). The length of the CDR3 is 15 residues.

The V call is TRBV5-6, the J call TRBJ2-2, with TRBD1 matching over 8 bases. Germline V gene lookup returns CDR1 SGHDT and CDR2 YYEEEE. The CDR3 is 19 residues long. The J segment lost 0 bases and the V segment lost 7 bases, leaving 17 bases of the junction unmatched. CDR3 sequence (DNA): TGTGCCAGCGGCACGACAGGGGCCTTCCTCCGTTCGAACACCGGGGAGCTGTTTTTT. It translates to CASGTTGAFLRSNTGELFF.

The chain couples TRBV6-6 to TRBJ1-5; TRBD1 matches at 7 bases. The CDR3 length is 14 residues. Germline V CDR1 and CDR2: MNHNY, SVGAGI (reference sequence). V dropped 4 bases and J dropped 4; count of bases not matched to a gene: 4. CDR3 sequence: CASSFSGGNQPQHF. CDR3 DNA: TGTGCCAGCAGTTTTTCAGGGGGGAATCAGCCCCAGCATTTT.

CDR3 sequence: CASSSGQGRVVIEQFF. The CDR3 DNA is TGTGCCAGCAGCTCAGGACAGGGTAGGGTGGTAATCGAGCAGTTCTTC. The chain uses TRBV5-4 and TRBJ2-1; TRBD1 agrees at 8 bases. Germline values: CDR1 SGHNT, CDR2 YYREEE (reference sequence). This CDR3 has 16 amino acids. Trimming removed 3 bases from V and 10 bases from J; junction bases left unmatched: 15.

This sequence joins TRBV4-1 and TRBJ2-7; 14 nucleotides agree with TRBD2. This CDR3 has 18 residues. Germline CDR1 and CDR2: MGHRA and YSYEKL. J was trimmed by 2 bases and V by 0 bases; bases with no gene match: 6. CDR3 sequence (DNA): TGCGCCAGCAGCCAAGATCAGGCGACTAGCGGGAGGGCCTACGAGCAGTACTTC. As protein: CASSQDQATSGRAYEQYF.

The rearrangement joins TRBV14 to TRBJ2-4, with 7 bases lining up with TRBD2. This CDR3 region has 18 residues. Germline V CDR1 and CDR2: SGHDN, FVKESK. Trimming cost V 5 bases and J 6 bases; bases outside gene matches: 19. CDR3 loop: CASSKGPLGGSFGNIQYF. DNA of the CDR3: TGTGCCAGCAGCAAAGGGCCCCTTGGCGGGAGTTTTGGAAACATTCAGTACTTC.

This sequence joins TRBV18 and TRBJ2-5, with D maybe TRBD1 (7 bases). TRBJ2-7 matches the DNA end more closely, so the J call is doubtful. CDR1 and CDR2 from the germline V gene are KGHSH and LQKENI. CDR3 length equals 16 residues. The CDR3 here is CASSSGLQQGRYEQYF. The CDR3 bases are TGTGCCAGCTCATCCGGACTCCAACAGGGGAGGTACGAGCAGTACTTC.

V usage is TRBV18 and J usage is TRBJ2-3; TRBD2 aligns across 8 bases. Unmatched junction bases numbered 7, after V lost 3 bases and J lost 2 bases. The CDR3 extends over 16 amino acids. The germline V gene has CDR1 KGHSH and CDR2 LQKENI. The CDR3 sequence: CASSPSSGRITDTQYF. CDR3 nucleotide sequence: TGTGCCAGCTCACCGTCGAGCGGGAGAATCACAGATACGCAGTATTTT.

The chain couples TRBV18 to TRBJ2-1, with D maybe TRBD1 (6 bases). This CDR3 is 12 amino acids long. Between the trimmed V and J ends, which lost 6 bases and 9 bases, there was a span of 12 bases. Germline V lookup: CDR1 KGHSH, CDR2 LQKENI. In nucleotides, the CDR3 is TGTGCCAGCTCTACCCTAGGGGGTGAGCAGTTCTTC. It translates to CASSTLGGEQFF. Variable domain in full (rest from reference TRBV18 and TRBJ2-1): NAGVMQNPRHLVRRRGQEARLRCSPMKGHSHVYWYRQLPEEGLKFMVYLQKENIIDESGMPKERFSAEFPKEGPSILRIQQVVRGDSAAYFCASSTLGGEQFFGPGTRLTVL.

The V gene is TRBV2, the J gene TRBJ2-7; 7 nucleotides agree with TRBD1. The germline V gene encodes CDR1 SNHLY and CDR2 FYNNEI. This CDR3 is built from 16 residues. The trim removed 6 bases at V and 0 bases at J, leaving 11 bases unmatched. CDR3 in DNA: TGTGCCAGCAGCAAAGAACGAGGGGACAGCTCCTACGAGCAGTACTTC. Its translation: CASSKERGDSSYEQYF.

The CDR3 bases are TGCGCCAGCACCCCGCACACCACAGATACGCAGTATTTT. Translation: CASTPHTTDTQYF. V is TRBV5-1 and J is TRBJ2-3; no clear D. V was trimmed by 6 bases and J by 2 bases, leaving 10 bases between them. In germline, CDR1 is SGHRS, CDR2 YFSETQ. The CDR3 covers 13 residues. Filled out from reference TRBV5-1 and TRBJ2-3, the complete variable domain reads KAGVTQTPRYLIKTRGQQVTLSCSPISGHRSVSWYQQTPGQGLQFLFEYFSETQRNKGNFPGRFSGRQFSNSRSEMNVSTLELGDSALYLCASTPHTTDTQYFGPGTRLTVL.

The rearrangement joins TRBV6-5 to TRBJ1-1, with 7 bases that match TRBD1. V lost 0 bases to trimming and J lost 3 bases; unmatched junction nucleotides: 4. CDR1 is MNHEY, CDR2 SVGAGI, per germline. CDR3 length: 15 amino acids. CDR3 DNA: TGTGCCAGCAGTTACTCGGACAGGAGGGACACTGAAGCTTTCTTT. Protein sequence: CASSYSDRRDTEAFF.

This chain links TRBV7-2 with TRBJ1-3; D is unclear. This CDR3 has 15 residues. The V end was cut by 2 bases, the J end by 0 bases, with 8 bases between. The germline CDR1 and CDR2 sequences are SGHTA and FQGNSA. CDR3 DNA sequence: TGTGCCAGCAGCTTATTATCCCTCTCTGGAAACACCATATATTTT. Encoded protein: CASSLLSLSGNTIYF.

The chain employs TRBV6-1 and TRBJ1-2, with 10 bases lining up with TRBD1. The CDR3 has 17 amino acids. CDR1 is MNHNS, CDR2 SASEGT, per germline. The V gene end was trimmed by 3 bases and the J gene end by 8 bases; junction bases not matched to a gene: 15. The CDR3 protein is CASSEWGQGIPFGGYTF. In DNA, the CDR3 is TGTGCCAGCAGTGAGTGGGGACAGGGGATCCCCTTCGGGGGCTACACCTTC.

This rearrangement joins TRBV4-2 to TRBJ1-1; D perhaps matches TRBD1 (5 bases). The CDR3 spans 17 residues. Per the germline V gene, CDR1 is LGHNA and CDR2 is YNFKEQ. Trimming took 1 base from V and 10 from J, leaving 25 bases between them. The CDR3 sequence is CASSQGGGGTDRLGAFF. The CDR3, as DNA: TGTGCCAGCAGCCAAGGAGGAGGAGGGACCGACCGTCTCGGAGCTTTCTTT.

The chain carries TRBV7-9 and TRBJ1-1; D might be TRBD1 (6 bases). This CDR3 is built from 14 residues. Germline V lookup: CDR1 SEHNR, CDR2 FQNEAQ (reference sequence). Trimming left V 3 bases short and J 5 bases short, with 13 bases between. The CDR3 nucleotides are TGTGCCAGCAGCTTTTGGGGGGGGCATACTGAAGCTTTCTTT. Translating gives CASSFWGGHTEAFF. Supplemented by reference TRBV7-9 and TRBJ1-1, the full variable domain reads DTGVSQNPRHKITKRGQNVTFRCDPISEHNRLYWYRQTLGQGPEFLTYFQNEAQLEKSRLLSDRFSAERPKGSFSTLEIQRTEQGDSAMYLCASSFWGGHTEAFFGQGTRLTVV.

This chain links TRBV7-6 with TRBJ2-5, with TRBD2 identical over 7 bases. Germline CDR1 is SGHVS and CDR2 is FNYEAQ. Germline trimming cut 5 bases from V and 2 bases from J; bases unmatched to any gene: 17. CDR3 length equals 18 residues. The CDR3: CASSPSLLAPNRQETQYF. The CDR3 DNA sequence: TGTGCCAGCAGCCCGAGCCTACTAGCGCCGAACCGACAAGAGACCCAGTACTTC.

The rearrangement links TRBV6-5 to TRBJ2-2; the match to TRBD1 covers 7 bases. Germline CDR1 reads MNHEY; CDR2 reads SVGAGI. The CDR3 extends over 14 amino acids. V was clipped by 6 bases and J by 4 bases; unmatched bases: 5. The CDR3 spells CASRYRGTTGELFF. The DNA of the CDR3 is TGTGCCAGCAGGTACAGGGGTACCACCGGGGAGCTGTTTTTT.

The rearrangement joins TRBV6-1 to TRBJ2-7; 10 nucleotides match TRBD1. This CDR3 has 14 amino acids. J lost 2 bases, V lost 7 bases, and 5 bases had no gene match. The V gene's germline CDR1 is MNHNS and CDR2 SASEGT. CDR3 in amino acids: CASTLTGGTYEQYF. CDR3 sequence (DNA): TGTGCCAGCACTTTGACAGGGGGCACCTACGAGCAGTACTTC.

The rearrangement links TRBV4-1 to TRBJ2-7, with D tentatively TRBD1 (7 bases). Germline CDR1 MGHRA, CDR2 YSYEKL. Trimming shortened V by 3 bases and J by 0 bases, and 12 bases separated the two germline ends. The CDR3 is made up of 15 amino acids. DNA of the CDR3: TGCGCCAGCAGCCAGGGGACAGCGGGCTCCTACGAGCAGTACTTC. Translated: CASSQGTAGSYEQYF.

CDR3: CASSSRPSTGKHSGNTIYF. The CDR3, as DNA: TGTGCCAGCAGTTCCCGCCCTTCGACAGGGAAACACTCTGGAAACACCATATATTTT. This sequence joins TRBV28 and TRBJ1-3, with 7 positions matching TRBD1. V dropped 4 bases and J dropped 0; count of bases not matched to a gene: 15. The CDR3 runs to 19 residues. Germline V gene sequence: CDR1 MDHEN, CDR2 SYDVKM. Filled out from reference TRBV28 and TRBJ1-3, the complete variable domain reads DVKVTQSSRYLVKRTGEKVFLECVQDMDHENMFWYRQDPGLGLRLIYFSYDVKMKEKGDIPEGYSVSREKKERFSLILESASTNQTSMYLCASSSRPSTGKHSGNTIYFGEGSWLTVV.

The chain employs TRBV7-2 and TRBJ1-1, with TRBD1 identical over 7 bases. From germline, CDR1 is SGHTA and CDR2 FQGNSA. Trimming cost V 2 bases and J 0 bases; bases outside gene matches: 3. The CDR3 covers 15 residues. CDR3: CASSLLQGMNTEAFF. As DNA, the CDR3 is TGTGCCAGCAGCTTACTACAGGGGATGAACACTGAAGCTTTCTTT.

The CDR3 sequence is CASSLGTGGGYTF. The CDR3, as DNA: TGTGCCAGCAGCTTAGGGACAGGAGGAGGCTACACCTTC. The chain couples TRBV7-8 to TRBJ1-2; TRBD1 matches 7 bases. The trim removed 1 base at V and 8 bases at J, leaving 4 bases unmatched. The CDR3 runs 13 residues. The germline V gene encodes CDR1 SGHVS and CDR2 FQNEAQ.